The 24 T cell receptor beta chains listed next were all sequenced from one sample in a study of cytomegalovirus exposure and HLA in healthy donors. 60 Vbeta and 13 Jbeta primers were used in PCR. Using immunoSEQ multiplex PCR, the repertoire was profiled, and TCRdb retains in-frame clones only, with some absent. This table has roughly 100,000 clones, around 79% appearing once. Sequenced material: PBMCs. These receptors were obtained from a man in his fifties or sixties in good health and CMV-seropositive.

The rearrangement uses TRBV30 and TRBJ2-7; 13 bases map to TRBD2. CDR1 and CDR2 from the germline V gene are GTSNPN and SVGIG (reference sequence). V lost 0 bases and J lost 6; bases outside the gene matches: 2. This CDR3 contains 14 residues. CDR3 nucleotide sequence: TGTGCCTGGAGTGTAAGACTAGCGGGAGGCGAGCAGTACTTC. This sequence encodes CAWSVRLAGGEQYF.

The genes are TRBV2 and TRBJ2-7; D possibly corresponds to TRBD1 (6 bases). Trimming took off 8 bases at V and 2 bases at J, with 25 bases between the two ends. The CDR3 runs to 17 residues. The V gene's germline CDR1 is SNHLY and CDR2 FYNNEI. Here the CDR3 reads CASRGQPDSSGPYEQYF. The DNA for the CDR3 is TGTGCCAGCCGCGGACAGCCCGATTCGAGCGGACCCTACGAGCAGTACTTC.

V and J are TRBV5-1 and TRBJ2-3; D uncertain. V lost 5 bases, J lost 11 bases, and 27 bases lay in between. The germline CDR1 and CDR2 sequences are SGHRS and YFSETQ. The CDR3 has 16 amino acids. DNA for the CDR3: TGCGCCAGCAGATTAGGTTTATCTAACAGTCCTCCGGAGCAGTATTTT. Its protein product is CASRLGLSNSPPEQYF.

The chain links TRBV5-6 to TRBJ2-3, with 7 nucleotides matching TRBD2. The V gene end was trimmed by 7 bases and the J gene end by 3 bases; junction bases not matched to a gene: 5. The germline V gene has CDR1 SGHDT and CDR2 YYEEEE. The CDR3 is 13 amino acids. The CDR3 protein is CASLSGVTDTQYF. The DNA of the CDR3 is TGTGCCAGCTTAAGCGGGGTGACAGATACGCAGTATTTT.

J is TRBJ2-7 and V is TRBV4-2; 16 nucleotides agree with TRBD2. J was trimmed by 1 base and V by 1 base; bases with no gene match: 4. The CDR3 consists of 18 residues. Germline CDR1 LGHNA, CDR2 YNFKEQ. The CDR3: CASSQVGLAGGPSYEQYF. CDR3 DNA sequence: TGTGCCAGCAGCCAAGTGGGACTAGCGGGAGGGCCGTCCTACGAGCAGTACTTC.

The rearrangement links TRBV5-6 to TRBJ2-7; TRBD2 agrees at 9 bases. The CDR3 extends over 15 amino acids. After removal of 1 base from V and 4 bases from J, the junction contained 6 bases not matched to a gene. Germline CDR1 reads SGHDT; CDR2 reads YYEEEE. In nucleotides, the CDR3 is TGTGCCAGCAGCTTGTGGGCGGGAGGGCCATACGAGCAGTACTTC. It codes for CASSLWAGGPYEQYF.

The chain joins TRBV11-2 to TRBJ2-2; no firm D call. Germline CDR1 reads SGHAT; CDR2 reads FQNNGV. The CDR3 is 14 residues long. V lost 5 bases, J lost 3 bases, and 10 bases lay in between. CDR3 DNA sequence: TGTGCCAGCAGCCCCTCCCGCGACACCGGGGAGCTGTTTTTT. Its protein product is CASSPSRDTGELFF. The variable domain in full, completed from reference TRBV11-2 and TRBJ2-2, reads EAGVAQSPRYKIIEKRQSVAFWCNPISGHATLYWYQQILGQGPKLLIQFQNNGVVDDSQLPKDRFSAERLKGVDSTLKIQPAKLEDSAVYLCASSPSRDTGELFFGEGSRLTVL.

This rearrangement joins TRBV29-1 to TRBJ2-1; a possible D gene is TRBD2 (6 bases). This CDR3 is 13 amino acids long. The ends were cut back, 6 bases at V and 1 base at J, with 10 bases in the middle. Germline CDR1 and CDR2: SQVTM and ANQGSEA. DNA for the CDR3: TGCAGCGTCTTCGGGGGATCCTACAATGAGCAGTTCTTC. Translation gives CSVFGGSYNEQFF.

V gene TRBV30 combines with J gene TRBJ2-1, with 8 positions matching TRBD2. The CDR3 runs to 14 residues. Germline CDR1 reads GTSNPN; CDR2 reads SVGIG (reference sequence). Trimming removed 2 bases from V and 7 bases from J; junction bases left unmatched: 7. CDR3: CAWSRAGLGNEQFF. The DNA of the CDR3 is TGTGCCTGGAGTAGAGCGGGACTAGGGAATGAGCAGTTCTTC.

The chain employs TRBV21-1 and TRBJ2-2; the D segment call TRBD1 is taken from the table without a DNA check. TRBV21-1 is flagged as a pseudogene. This CDR3 contains 11 residues. CDR3 in DNA: TGTGCCAGCAACCCACAGGGGGAGCTGTTTTTT. As protein: CASNPQGELFF.

This chain joins TRBV6-4 and TRBJ2-1, with TRBD2 as a possible D gene (6 bases). This CDR3 has 12 amino acids. Looked up from germline, CDR1 is MRHNA and CDR2 is SNTAGT. The germline V and J ends were trimmed by 0 bases and 12 bases, with 9 bases remaining between them. The CDR3 DNA follows: TGTGCCAGCAGTGACTCGCCGGGAGTGCAGTTCTTC. Translating gives CASSDSPGVQFF.

The J gene is TRBJ2-3, the V gene TRBV2; D is uncertain. This CDR3 comprises 12 residues. From germline, CDR1 is SNHLY and CDR2 FYNNEI. V was shortened by 7 bases and J by 1 base, with 6 bases between the two germline ends. CDR3 residues: CASKRGTDTQYF. The CDR3 DNA sequence: TGTGCCAGCAAGAGAGGCACAGATACGCAGTATTTT.

The chain recombines TRBV5-4 with TRBJ1-2, with 10 bases lining up with TRBD1. The CDR3 covers 14 residues. V lost 3 bases to trimming and J lost 2 bases; unmatched junction nucleotides: 1. Germline V lookup: CDR1 SGHNT, CDR2 YYREEE (reference sequence). The CDR3 region has the DNA TGTGCCAGCAGCTCGGGACAGGGGAACTATGGCTACACCTTC. Translating gives CASSSGQGNYGYTF.

The V call is TRBV28, the J call TRBJ2-3; 8 nucleotides match TRBD1. V shed 8 bases and J 2 bases; nucleotides not matched to a gene: 3. CDR1 and CDR2 (germline): MDHEN, SYDVKM. The CDR3 has 13 residues. In DNA form, the CDR3 reads TGTGCCAGCCGGGACAGGTTCACAGATACGCAGTATTTT. Translating it yields CASRDRFTDTQYF.

The V gene is TRBV5-1, the J gene TRBJ2-5; TRBD1 is a possible D gene (5 bases). Germline CDR1 and CDR2: SGHRS and YFSETQ. V dropped 0 bases and J dropped 3 bases, with 9 bases sitting between them. CDR3 length equals 14 residues. The DNA for the CDR3 is TGCGCCAGCAGCTTGGAAAGCAGGGAAGAGACCCAGTACTTC. The encoded protein is CASSLESREETQYF.

This chain links TRBV10-3 with TRBJ2-3, with 15 bases lining up with TRBD2. There are 17 residues in the CDR3. Germline lookup yields CDR1 ENHRY and CDR2 SYGVKD. V shed 8 bases and J 0 bases; nucleotides not matched to a gene: 6. The CDR3: CAIGGLAGGSSTDTQYF. For the CDR3, the DNA is TGTGCCATCGGGGGACTAGCGGGAGGTTCTAGCACAGATACGCAGTATTTT.

The chain has TRBV28 and TRBJ2-1; TRBD2 agrees at 11 bases. Germline V CDR1 and CDR2: MDHEN, SYDVKM. The CDR3 has 15 residues. Trimming took 7 bases from V and 7 from J; bases not matched to a gene: 9. The CDR3 reads CASTSLAGGLNEQFF. The CDR3, as DNA: TGTGCCAGCACCTCTCTAGCGGGAGGTTTAAATGAGCAGTTCTTC.

This clone was picked up a small number of times. The V gene is TRBV6-5, the J gene TRBJ2-2; TRBD2 matches at 15 bases. The CDR3 length is 16 residues. The trim removed 4 bases at V and 9 bases at J, leaving 6 bases unmatched. Per the germline V gene, CDR1 is MNHEY and CDR2 is SVGAGI. CDR3 DNA sequence: TGTGCCAGCAGTTTTGGGACTAGCGGGGGGTGGAGGGAGCTGTTTTTT. This codes for CASSFGTSGGWRELFF.

The chain is built from TRBV10-2 and TRBJ1-5; 7 positions agree with TRBD1. V lost 6 bases to trimming and J lost 4 bases; unmatched junction nucleotides: 9. This CDR3 is built from 15 residues. Germline CDR1 and CDR2: WSHSY and SAAADI. The CDR3 here is CASRGTQGRNQPQHF. The CDR3 region has the DNA TGCGCCAGCAGGGGGACACAGGGGCGTAATCAGCCCCAGCATTTT.

The J gene is TRBJ2-1, the V gene TRBV27, with 8 nucleotides matching TRBD2. CDR3 length equals 16 residues. V lost 6 bases, J lost 0 bases, and 7 bases stayed unmatched. Germline-derived CDR1 and CDR2 are MNHEY and SMNVEV (reference sequence). Here the CDR3 DNA reads TGTGCCAGCAGCCGACTAGCGCAAAGCTCCTACAATGAGCAGTTCTTC. It specifies CASSRLAQSSYNEQFF.

This chain uses TRBV6-5 with TRBJ2-2, with 7 bases identical to TRBD1. CDR3 length: 12 residues. Looked up from germline, CDR1 is MNHEY and CDR2 is SVGAGI. The V and J ends lost 11 bases and 6 bases, in that order; junction bases with no gene match: 6. The CDR3 DNA sequence: TGTGCCTCGGTAGGGGGCCCCGGGGAGCTGTTTTTT. Its protein product is CASVGGPGELFF.

This clone occurred a few times. The chain carries TRBV27 and TRBJ1-1; D ambiguous. Looked up from germline, CDR1 is MNHEY and CDR2 is SMNVEV (reference sequence). This CDR3 is built from 13 residues. Trimming left V 3 bases short and J 2 bases short, with 7 bases between. The CDR3 loop reads CASSFNGNTEAFF. The DNA of the CDR3 is TGTGCCAGCAGTTTTAACGGTAACACTGAAGCTTTCTTT.

The V and J genes are TRBV19 and TRBJ1-1; TRBD1 agrees at 7 bases. CDR3 size: 14 residues. CDR1 is LNHDA and CDR2 is SQIVND in the germline V gene (reference sequence). V dropped 7 bases and J dropped 0; count of bases not matched to a gene: 5. As DNA, the CDR3 is TGTGCCAGTACTATGGGACAGATGAACACTGAAGCTTTCTTT. Its translation is CASTMGQMNTEAFF.

Written as DNA, the CDR3 is TGTGCCAGCAGTGAGGGGGGGAGGGAGACCCAGTACTTC. Protein: CASSEGGRETQYF. The chain uses TRBV2 and TRBJ2-5, with TRBD2 identical over 7 bases. Germline lookup yields CDR1 SNHLY and CDR2 FYNNEI. This CDR3 spans 13 amino acids. V dropped 3 bases and J dropped 5; count of bases not matched to a gene: 3.